This T cell receptor (beta chain) was obtained from a study of blood T cell repertoires in COVID-19. About the study: COVID-19 samples from acute and convalescent phases originated in the United States, Italy and Spain. PBMCs, B-cell-depleted T cells, or T cells were the source of the cDNA or gDNA that made up the material.

Trimming removed 6 bases at V and 11 bases at J, with 17 bases between. CDR3 length: 13 residues. Germline V gene data show CDR1 as SGHTA and CDR2 as FQGNSA. Per the original data handling: Researchers report that nucleated cell counts were estimated from reference gene primer amplification. TCRdb keeps only in-frame clones here, not all; method: immunoSEQ multiplex PCR. V, J and clone size were drawn from that table, and D and trimming were deduced from the DNA. The sample lists under 200,000 clones, 90% seen once, with roughly 0.56% in the top ten. The source material was peripheral blood. J is TRBJ2-1 and V is TRBV7-2; D possibly corresponds to TRBD2 (6 bases). This TCR came from a man aged 50 to 59 with acute or convalescent COVID-19. This CDR3 is CASSPGGFGKQFF. The CDR3 coding sequence is TGTGCCAGCAGTCCCGGGGGATTCGGAAAGCAGTTCTTC.